These 3 T cell receptor beta chains were all obtained from the same sample, sequenced in a study of CD8+ T cells in alopecia areata. Extracted RNA was reverse transcribed into cDNA, the sequencing template. Sequenced by immunoSEQ multiplex PCR; TCRdb stores in-frame clones only, minus some. The data hold about 120,000 clones, with 35% to 45% observed a single time. The sequenced material came from CD4+ T cells sorted from blood. All receptors derive from a human donor with alopecia areata.

Here the CDR3 DNA reads TGCGCCAGCAGCTTGGGGGGGACTAGCCGCTACGAGCAGTACTTC. It is translated as CASSLGGTSRYEQYF. J is TRBJ2-7 and V is TRBV5-1, with 9 bases lining up with TRBD2. Trimming removed 0 bases from V and 3 bases from J; junction bases left unmatched: 4. The CDR3 runs to 15 residues. Per germline, CDR1 SGHRS and CDR2 YFSETQ. Based on the CDR3 plus reference TRBV5-1 and TRBJ2-7, the full variable domain is KAGVTQTPRYLIKTRGQQVTLSCSPISGHRSVSWYQQTPGQGLQFLFEYFSETQRNKGNFPGRFSGRQFSNSRSEMNVSTLELGDSALYLCASSLGGTSRYEQYFGPGTRLTVT.

This clone was detected a few times. The J gene is TRBJ2-7, the V gene TRBV29-1, with a weak D call TRBD1 (6 bases). The ends were cut back, 5 bases at V and 2 bases at J, with 13 bases in the middle. The CDR3 runs to 13 residues. Germline CDR1 and CDR2: SQVTM and ANQGSEA. The CDR3 sequence is CSVRTGSPYEQYF. CDR3 nucleotides: TGCAGCGTTAGAACAGGGTCTCCCTACGAGCAGTACTTC.

The chain uses TRBV7-2 and TRBJ2-5; 12 nucleotides agree with TRBD1. The CDR3 runs 17 residues. The trim removed 1 base at V and 5 bases at J, leaving 8 bases unmatched. CDR1 and CDR2 from the germline V gene are SGHTA and FQGNSA. The CDR3 nucleotides are TGTGCCAGCAGCTTAGATGGGACAGGGGGCGGCGGGGAGACCCAGTACTTC. The encoded protein is CASSLDGTGGGGETQYF. Variable domain in full (rest from reference TRBV7-2 and TRBJ2-5): GAGVSQSPSNKVTEKGKDVELRCDPISGHTALYWYRQSLGQGLEFLIYFQGNSAPDKSGLPSDRFSAERTGGSVSTLTIQRTQQEDSAVYLCASSLDGTGGGGETQYFGPGTRLLVL.